A single sample is the source of the 15 T cell receptor beta chains below, sequenced in a study of shared clonotypes between healthy human individuals. Only in-frame clones appear in the TCRdb table, and some are missing; sequencing was by immunoSEQ multiplex PCR. The table shows about 960,000 clones, with 70% to 85% occurring only once. Sequencing used memory CD4+ T cells sorted from blood. Documented subset: CD45RA-negative fraction. The source of these receptors is a man in his late teens or twenties in good health.

In the case of this clone: This specimen includes other DNA sequences encoding the same CDR3. The V gene is TRBV4-3, the J gene TRBJ2-1; D unresolved. Germline assignment: CDR1 LGHNA and CDR2 YSLEER. The CDR3 spans 15 residues. Trimming took off 0 bases at V and 0 bases at J, with 6 bases between the two ends. Here the CDR3 DNA reads TGCGCCAGCAGCCAAGATCGAAGCTCCTACAATGAGCAGTTCTTC. This translates into CASSQDRSSYNEQFF.

This chain connects TRBV10-2 to TRBJ1-2; D might be TRBD1 (6 bases). V dropped 4 bases and J dropped 7 bases, with 16 bases sitting between them. The CDR3 covers 14 residues. Germline values: CDR1 WSHSY, CDR2 SAAADI. DNA for the CDR3: TGCGCCAGCAGTGGGCGCTCGGGGGGCTCTGGCTACACCTTC. This translates into CASSGRSGGSGYTF.

This chain uses TRBV30 with TRBJ1-4; D uncertain. The CDR3 has 14 amino acids. Per the germline V gene, CDR1 is GTSNPN and CDR2 is SVGIG (reference sequence). The V gene lost 0 bases and the J gene lost 7 bases, with 12 bases spanning the gap. The CDR3 DNA reads as TGTGCCTGGAGTGTGGGTGGGATGGGTGAAAAACTGTTTTTT. Its translation is CAWSVGGMGEKLFF.

This chain uses TRBV5-1 with TRBJ2-5; D possibly corresponds to TRBD2 (6 bases). The germline gives CDR1 SGHRS, CDR2 YFSETQ. CDR3 size: 18 residues. Trimming stripped 0 bases from V and 3 bases from J, with 21 bases between. The CDR3 bases are TGCGCCAGCAGCTTGGGTCTGGCGGGAACCCTGTCCGAAGAGACCCAGTACTTC. It is translated as CASSLGLAGTLSEETQYF.

The rearrangement uses TRBV2 and TRBJ2-7; possibly TRBD1 for D (6 bases). V shed 7 bases and J shed 6 bases, with 16 bases lying between them. The CDR3 consists of 13 residues. Germline CDR1 SNHLY, CDR2 FYNNEI. The CDR3 loop reads CASIGVRGGEQYF. The CDR3 bases are TGTGCCAGCATCGGGGTCCGAGGGGGCGAGCAGTACTTC.

The rearrangement joins TRBV25-1 to TRBJ2-7; 7 nucleotides match TRBD1. CDR1 is MGHDK, CDR2 SYGVNS, per germline. This CDR3 comprises 13 residues. After removal of 6 bases from V and 4 bases from J, the junction contained 6 bases not matched to a gene. The CDR3 DNA is TGTGCCAGCAGACCGACAGGGACATACGAGCAGTACTTC. It yields the protein CASRPTGTYEQYF.

The genes are TRBV5-1 and TRBJ2-1; 9 positions match TRBD2. Germline CDR1 SGHRS, CDR2 YFSETQ. With V trimmed by 4 bases and J by 4 bases, 6 bases remained unmatched. This CDR3 has 15 amino acids. CDR3 sequence (DNA): TGCGCCAGCAGCCCCTTGACTAGCGGATACAATGAGCAGTTCTTC. Translating gives CASSPLTSGYNEQFF.

In this sample, this clone turned up once. V and J are TRBV6-5 and TRBJ1-3; perhaps TRBD1 as D (5 bases). With 5 bases removed from V and 0 bases from J, the gap between germline ends came to 11 bases. The CDR3 has 15 residues. The germline V gene encodes CDR1 MNHEY and CDR2 SVGAGI. In nucleotides, the CDR3 is TGTGCCAGCAGTCGCTCAGGGCCCTCTGGAAACACCATATATTTT. As protein: CASSRSGPSGNTIYF.

The CDR3 DNA reads TGTGCCTGGAGCAGCTTCAATCAGCCCCAGCATTTT. It encodes CAWSSFNQPQHF. The chain employs TRBV30 and TRBJ1-5; no clear D. CDR1 GTSNPN and CDR2 SVGIG come from the germline V gene (reference sequence). The CDR3 runs to 12 residues. V was trimmed by 3 bases and J by 3 bases, leaving 6 bases between them.

The chain links TRBV6-5 to TRBJ2-5; D is perhaps TRBD1 (5 bases). Per germline, CDR1 MNHEY and CDR2 SVGAGI. The length of the CDR3 is 15 residues. The V end was cut by 5 bases, the J end by 4 bases, with 17 bases between. The CDR3 loop reads CASSPFVGAGETQYF. The DNA for the CDR3 is TGTGCCAGCAGTCCCTTTGTTGGGGCTGGAGAGACCCAGTACTTC.

The gene calls are TRBV19 and TRBJ2-7, with a weak D call TRBD1 (5 bases). CDR1 is LNHDA, CDR2 SQIVND, per germline (reference sequence). Trimming shortened V by 7 bases and J by 5 bases, and 12 bases separated the two germline ends. This CDR3 is built from 12 residues. CDR3 sequence reads: CASNPQGNEQYF. The CDR3 DNA reads TGTGCCAGTAACCCCCAGGGAAACGAGCAGTACTTC.

The rearrangement links TRBV18 to TRBJ2-6, with 7 bases aligning to TRBD1. Per germline, CDR1 KGHSH and CDR2 LQKENI. The V and J ends lost 3 bases and 2 bases, in that order; junction bases with no gene match: 1. The CDR3 consists of 15 residues. In DNA, the CDR3 is TGTGCCAGCTCACCCGACAGGGCTGGGGCCAACGTCCTGACTTTC. Translated: CASSPDRAGANVLTF. The full variable domain, its missing parts supplied by reference TRBV18 and TRBJ2-6, is NAGVMQNPRHLVRRRGQEARLRCSPMKGHSHVYWYRQLPEEGLKFMVYLQKENIIDESGMPKERFSAEFPKEGPSILRIQQVVRGDSAAYFCASSPDRAGANVLTFGAGSRLTVL.

CDR3 nucleotide sequence: TGTGCCAGCTCACCTCTGGACGGCTATCAGCCCCAGCATTTT. The encoded protein is CASSPLDGYQPQHF. The rearrangement joins TRBV18 to TRBJ1-5; no reliable D call. The ends were cut back, 3 bases at V and 5 bases at J, with 11 bases in the middle. In germline, CDR1 is KGHSH, CDR2 LQKENI. The CDR3 has 14 amino acids. Looking up the rest from reference TRBV18 and TRBJ1-5 gives the full variable domain: NAGVMQNPRHLVRRRGQEARLRCSPMKGHSHVYWYRQLPEEGLKFMVYLQKENIIDESGMPKERFSAEFPKEGPSILRIQQVVRGDSAAYFCASSPLDGYQPQHFGDGTRLSIL.

As for this clone: Other DNA sequences within the sample encode an identical CDR3. The V call is TRBV6-5, the J call TRBJ2-7; D may correspond to TRBD1 or TRBD2 (5 bases each). Germline lookup yields CDR1 MNHEY and CDR2 SVGAGI. The CDR3 consists of 13 residues. Trimming took off 5 bases at V and 2 bases at J, with 10 bases between the two ends. The CDR3 region has the DNA TGTGCCAGCAGTCAGGGAGCTCCCTACGAGCAGTACTTC. The encoded protein is CASSQGAPYEQYF.

This clone was counted a few times. The rearrangement uses TRBV19 and TRBJ1-5, with 7 bases lining up with TRBD1. The CDR3 length is 13 residues. Losses at the gene ends were 7 bases for V and 5 bases for J; bases not matched to a gene: 5. CDR1 LNHDA and CDR2 SQIVND come from the germline V gene (reference sequence). CDR3 amino acids: CASTGQRDQPQHF. The DNA of the CDR3 is TGTGCCAGTACGGGACAGAGAGATCAGCCCCAGCATTTT.